What follows describes a single T cell receptor beta chain. What it recognizes is unknown. Germline CDR1 reads SGHRS; CDR2 reads YFSETQ. Trimming took 4 bases from V and 4 from J; bases not matched to a gene: 12. The CDR3 consists of 16 residues. Unique molecular identifiers were incorporated into the prepared TCRbeta library. TCRdb processed the PCR reads anew with MiXCR; each CDR3 protein has one entry. Here the sample spans about 980,000 distinct CDR3 sequences, around 30% being singletons. The data were obtained in a study of T-cell reconstitution after alpha-beta-depleted transplantation in children. General study results and limits: T-cell numbers and diversity, one year after transplant, stemmed largely from T cells that were newly produced.

The sample here was PBMCs, mostly from graft donor cells, taken 360 days after TCRalphabeta/CD19-depleted stem cell transplant. The rearrangement joins TRBV5-1 to TRBJ2-7; 9 nucleotides agree with TRBD2. The source of this sequence is a boy younger than two who had a stem cell transplant for SCID, so the T cells may come from the graft donor. The CDR3 DNA is TGCGCCAGCAGCGTCCTTACCGGGACTAGCACGTACGAGCAGTACTTC. It encodes CASSVLTGTSTYEQYF.